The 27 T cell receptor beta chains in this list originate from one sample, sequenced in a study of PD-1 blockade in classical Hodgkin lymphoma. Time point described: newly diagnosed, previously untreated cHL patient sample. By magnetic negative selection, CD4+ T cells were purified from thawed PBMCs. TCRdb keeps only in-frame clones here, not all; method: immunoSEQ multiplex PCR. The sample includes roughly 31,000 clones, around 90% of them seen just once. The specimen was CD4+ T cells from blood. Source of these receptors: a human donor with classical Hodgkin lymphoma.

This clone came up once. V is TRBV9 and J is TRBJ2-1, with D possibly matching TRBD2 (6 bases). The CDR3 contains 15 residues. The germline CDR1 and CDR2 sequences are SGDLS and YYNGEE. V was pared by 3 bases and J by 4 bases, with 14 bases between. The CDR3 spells CASSASSGVYNEQFF. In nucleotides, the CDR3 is TGTGCCAGCAGCGCCAGTAGCGGAGTTTACAATGAGCAGTTCTTC.

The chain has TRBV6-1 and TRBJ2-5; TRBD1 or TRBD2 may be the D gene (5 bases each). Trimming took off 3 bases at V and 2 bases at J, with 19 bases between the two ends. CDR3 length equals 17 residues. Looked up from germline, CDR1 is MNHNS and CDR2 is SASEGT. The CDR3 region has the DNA TGTGCCAGCAGTGATCCTGGGACCGGCCACAGGCAAGAGACCCAGTACTTC. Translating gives CASSDPGTGHRQETQYF.

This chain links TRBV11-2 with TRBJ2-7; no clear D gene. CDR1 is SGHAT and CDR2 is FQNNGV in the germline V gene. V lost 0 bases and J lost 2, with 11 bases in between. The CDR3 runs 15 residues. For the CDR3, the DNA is TGTGCCAGCAGCTTAGAGCCCTACCCTACCTACGAGCAGTACTTC. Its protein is CASSLEPYPTYEQYF.

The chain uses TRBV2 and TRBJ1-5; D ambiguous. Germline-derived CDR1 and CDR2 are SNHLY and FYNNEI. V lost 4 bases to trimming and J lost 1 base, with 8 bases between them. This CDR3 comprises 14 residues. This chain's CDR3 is CASSATESNQPQHF. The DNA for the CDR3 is TGTGCCAGCAGTGCAACAGAGAGCAATCAGCCCCAGCATTTT.

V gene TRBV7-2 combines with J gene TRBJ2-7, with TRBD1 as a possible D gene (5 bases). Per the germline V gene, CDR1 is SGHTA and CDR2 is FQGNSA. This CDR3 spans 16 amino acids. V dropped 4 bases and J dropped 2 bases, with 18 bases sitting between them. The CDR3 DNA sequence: TGTGCCAGCAGCTCAATTAGGGCGCAGGGAACCTACGAGCAGTACTTC. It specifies CASSSIRAQGTYEQYF.

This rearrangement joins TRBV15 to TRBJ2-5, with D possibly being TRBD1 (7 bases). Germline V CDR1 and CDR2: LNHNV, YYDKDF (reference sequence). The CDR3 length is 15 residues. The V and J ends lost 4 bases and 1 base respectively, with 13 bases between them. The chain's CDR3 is CATSTGTAGQETQYF. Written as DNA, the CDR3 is TGTGCCACCAGCACCGGGACAGCGGGCCAAGAGACCCAGTACTTC.

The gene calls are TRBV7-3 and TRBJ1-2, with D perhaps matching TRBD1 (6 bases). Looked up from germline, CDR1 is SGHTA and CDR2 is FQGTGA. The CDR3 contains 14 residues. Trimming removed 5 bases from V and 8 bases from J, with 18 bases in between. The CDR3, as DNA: TGTGCCAGCAGCCAACAACCAGGGGTTGGGGGCTACACCTTC. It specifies CASSQQPGVGGYTF.

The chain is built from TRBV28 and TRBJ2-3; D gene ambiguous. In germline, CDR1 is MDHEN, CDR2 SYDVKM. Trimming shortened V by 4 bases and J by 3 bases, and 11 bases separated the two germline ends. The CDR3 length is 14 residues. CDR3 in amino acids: CASSYLSGTDTQYF. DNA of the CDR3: TGTGCCAGCAGTTACCTCTCCGGGACAGATACGCAGTATTTT. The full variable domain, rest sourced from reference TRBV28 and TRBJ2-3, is DVKVTQSSRYLVKRTGEKVFLECVQDMDHENMFWYRQDPGLGLRLIYFSYDVKMKEKGDIPEGYSVSREKKERFSLILESASTNQTSMYLCASSYLSGTDTQYFGPGTRLTVL.

The CDR3 is CASGNNEQFF. As DNA, the CDR3 is TGTGCCAGCGGAAACAATGAGCAGTTCTTC. The rearrangement uses TRBV7-2 and TRBJ2-1; unclear D gene. The CDR3 spans 10 residues. V shed 8 bases and J shed 5 bases, with 4 bases lying between them. In germline, CDR1 is SGHTA, CDR2 FQGNSA.

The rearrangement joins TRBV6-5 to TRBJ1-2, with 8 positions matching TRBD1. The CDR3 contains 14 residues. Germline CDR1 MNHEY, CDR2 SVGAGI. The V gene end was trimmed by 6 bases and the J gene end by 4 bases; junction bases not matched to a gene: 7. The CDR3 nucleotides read TGTGCCAGCAGCCAAAATACAGGGGGCTATGGCTACACCTTC. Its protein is CASSQNTGGYGYTF.

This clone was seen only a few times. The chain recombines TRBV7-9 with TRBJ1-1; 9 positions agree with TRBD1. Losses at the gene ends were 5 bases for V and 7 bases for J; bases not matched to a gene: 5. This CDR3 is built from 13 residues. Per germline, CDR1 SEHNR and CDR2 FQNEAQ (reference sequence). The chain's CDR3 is CASSLQGASEAFF. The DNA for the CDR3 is TGTGCCAGCAGCCTACAGGGGGCTAGTGAAGCTTTCTTT.

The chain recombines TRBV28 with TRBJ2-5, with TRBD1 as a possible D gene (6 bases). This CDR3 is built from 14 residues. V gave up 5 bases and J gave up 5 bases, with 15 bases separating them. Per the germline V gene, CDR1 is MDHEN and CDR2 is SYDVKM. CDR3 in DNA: TGTGCCAGCAGTGTAGCAGGGGACGGTGAGACCCAGTACTTC. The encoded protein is CASSVAGDGETQYF.

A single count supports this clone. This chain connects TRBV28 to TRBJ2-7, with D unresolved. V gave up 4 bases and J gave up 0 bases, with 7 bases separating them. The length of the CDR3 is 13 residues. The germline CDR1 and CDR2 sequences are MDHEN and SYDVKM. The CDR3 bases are TGTGCCAGCAGTTCTATAAGCTCCTACGAGCAGTACTTC. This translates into CASSSISSYEQYF.

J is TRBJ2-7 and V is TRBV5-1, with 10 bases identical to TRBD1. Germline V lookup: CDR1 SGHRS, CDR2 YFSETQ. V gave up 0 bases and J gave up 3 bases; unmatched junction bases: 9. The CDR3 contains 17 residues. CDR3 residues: CASSLASDRGFFYEQYF. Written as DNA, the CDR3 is TGCGCCAGCAGCTTGGCCTCGGACAGGGGGTTTTTCTACGAGCAGTACTTC. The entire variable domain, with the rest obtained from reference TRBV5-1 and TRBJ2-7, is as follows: KAGVTQTPRYLIKTRGQQVTLSCSPISGHRSVSWYQQTPGQGLQFLFEYFSETQRNKGNFPGRFSGRQFSNSRSEMNVSTLELGDSALYLCASSLASDRGFFYEQYFGPGTRLTVT.

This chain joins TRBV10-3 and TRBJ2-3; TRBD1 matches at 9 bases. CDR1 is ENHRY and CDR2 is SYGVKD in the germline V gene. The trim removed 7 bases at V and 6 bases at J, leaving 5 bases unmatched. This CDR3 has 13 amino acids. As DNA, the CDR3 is TGTGCCATCACGGGGACAGGGCTCGATACGCAGTATTTT. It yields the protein CAITGTGLDTQYF.

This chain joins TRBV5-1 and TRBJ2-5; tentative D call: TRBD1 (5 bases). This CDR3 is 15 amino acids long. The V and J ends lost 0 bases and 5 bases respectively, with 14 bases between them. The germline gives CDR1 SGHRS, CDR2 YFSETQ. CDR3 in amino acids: CASSLVPGKEETQYF. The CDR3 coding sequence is TGCGCCAGCAGCTTGGTACCAGGGAAGGAGGAGACCCAGTACTTC.

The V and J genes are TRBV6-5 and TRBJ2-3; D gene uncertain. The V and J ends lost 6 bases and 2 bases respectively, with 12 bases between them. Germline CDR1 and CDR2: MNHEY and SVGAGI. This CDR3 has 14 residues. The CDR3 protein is CASREWQNTDTQYF. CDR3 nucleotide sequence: TGTGCCAGCAGGGAGTGGCAGAACACAGATACGCAGTATTTT.

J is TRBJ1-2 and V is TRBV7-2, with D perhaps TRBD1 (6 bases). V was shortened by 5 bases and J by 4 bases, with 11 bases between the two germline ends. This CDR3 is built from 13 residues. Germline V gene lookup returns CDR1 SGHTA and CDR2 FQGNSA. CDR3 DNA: TGTGCCAGCAGCCGCGGGGGGCCCTATGGCTACACCTTC. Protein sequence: CASSRGGPYGYTF.

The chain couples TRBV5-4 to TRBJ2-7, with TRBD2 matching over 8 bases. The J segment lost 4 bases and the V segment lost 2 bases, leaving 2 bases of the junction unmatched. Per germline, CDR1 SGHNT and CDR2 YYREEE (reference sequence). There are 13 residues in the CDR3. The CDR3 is CASSLAGVYEQYF. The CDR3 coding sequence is TGTGCCAGCAGCTTAGCGGGAGTTTACGAGCAGTACTTC.

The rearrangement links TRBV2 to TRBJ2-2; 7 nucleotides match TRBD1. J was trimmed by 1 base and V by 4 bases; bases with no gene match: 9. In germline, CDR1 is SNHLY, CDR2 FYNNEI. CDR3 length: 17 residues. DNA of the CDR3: TGTGCCAGCAGTGGCGTCCTGACAGGGTGGAACACCGGGGAGCTGTTTTTT. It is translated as CASSGVLTGWNTGELFF.

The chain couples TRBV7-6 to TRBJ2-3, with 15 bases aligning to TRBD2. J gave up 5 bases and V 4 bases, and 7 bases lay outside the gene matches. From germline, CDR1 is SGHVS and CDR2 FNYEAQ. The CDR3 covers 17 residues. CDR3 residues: CASSSGLAGGTIDTQYF. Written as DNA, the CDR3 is TGTGCCAGCAGCTCAGGACTAGCGGGAGGGACCATAGATACGCAGTATTTT.

The CDR3 spells CATTGTKSIHYEQYF. CDR3 nucleotides: TGTGCCACAACCGGGACCAAAAGCATACACTACGAGCAGTACTTC. The chain couples TRBV21-1 to TRBJ2-7. TRBV21-1 is reported as a pseudogene. The CDR3 covers 15 residues.

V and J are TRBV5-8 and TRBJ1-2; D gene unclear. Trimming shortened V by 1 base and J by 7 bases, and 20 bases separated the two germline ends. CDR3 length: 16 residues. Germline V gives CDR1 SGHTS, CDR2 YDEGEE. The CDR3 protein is CASSLTSPGPRLGYTF. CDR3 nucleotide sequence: TGTGCCAGCAGCTTGACTTCCCCCGGGCCCAGACTTGGCTACACCTTC.

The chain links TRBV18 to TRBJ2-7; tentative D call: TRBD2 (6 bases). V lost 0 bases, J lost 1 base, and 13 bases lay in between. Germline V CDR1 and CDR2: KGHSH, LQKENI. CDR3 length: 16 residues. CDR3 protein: CASSPPEGPNSYEQYF. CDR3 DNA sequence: TGTGCCAGCTCACCACCGGAGGGGCCAAATTCCTACGAGCAGTACTTC.

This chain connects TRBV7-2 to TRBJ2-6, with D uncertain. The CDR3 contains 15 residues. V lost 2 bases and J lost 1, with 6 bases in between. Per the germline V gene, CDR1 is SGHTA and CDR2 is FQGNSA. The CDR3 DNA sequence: TGTGCCAGCAGCTTATATGGGTCTGGGGCCAACGTCCTGACTTTC. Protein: CASSLYGSGANVLTF.

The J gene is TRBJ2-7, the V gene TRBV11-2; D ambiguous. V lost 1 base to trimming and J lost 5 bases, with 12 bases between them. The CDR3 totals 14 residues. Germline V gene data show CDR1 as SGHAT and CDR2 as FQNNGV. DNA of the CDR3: TGTGCCAGCAGCTTAGGGTTTAGCAACCACGAGCAGTACTTC. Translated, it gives CASSLGFSNHEQYF.

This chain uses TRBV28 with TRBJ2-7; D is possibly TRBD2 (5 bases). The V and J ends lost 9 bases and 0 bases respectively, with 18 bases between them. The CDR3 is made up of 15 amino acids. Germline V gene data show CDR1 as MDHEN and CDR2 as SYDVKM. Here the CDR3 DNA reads TGTGCCAGTTCCACTCCCACTAGGGCCTCCTACGAGCAGTACTTC. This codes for CASSTPTRASYEQYF.